The 25 T cell receptor beta chains reported below all come from one sample, sequenced in a study of radiotherapy plus CTLA-4 blockade in lung cancer. Clones were sequenced by immunoSEQ multiplex PCR, and TCRdb holds only the in-frame ones, with some missing. The table includes 60,000 to 70,000 clones, 70% to 80% detected once. The input for sequencing was peripheral blood, taken from a patient treated with radiotherapy plus ipilimumab. The receptors come from a human donor with non-small cell lung cancer who had a complete response to radiotherapy plus ipilimumab.

The CDR3 loop is CASSLYGSTGELFF. CDR3 nucleotides: TGTGCCAGCAGCTTATACGGGTCCACCGGGGAGCTGTTTTTT. This chain joins TRBV13 and TRBJ2-2; D gene unclear. From germline, CDR1 is PRHDT and CDR2 FYEKMQ (reference sequence). V lost 2 bases and J lost 4, with 8 bases in between. The CDR3 has 14 amino acids.

The CDR3 DNA reads as TGTGCCAGTAGTCCCCGGGACAGGGGTAGGTGGATGGAGCAGTTCTTC. Its protein is CASSPRDRGRWMEQFF. The gene calls are TRBV19 and TRBJ2-1; TRBD1 aligns across 10 bases. CDR1 and CDR2 (germline): LNHDA, SQIVND (reference sequence). CDR3 length equals 16 residues. V lost 5 bases to trimming and J lost 10 bases; unmatched junction nucleotides: 14.

The chain combines TRBV14 with TRBJ1-1; D remains ambiguous. The CDR3 has 14 residues. Trimming removed 4 bases from V and 1 base from J, with 10 bases in between. From germline, CDR1 is SGHDN and CDR2 FVKESK. This CDR3 is CASSPGVRNTEAFF. The CDR3 DNA is TGTGCCAGCAGCCCCGGGGTTAGGAACACTGAAGCTTTCTTT.

The chain employs TRBV11-2 and TRBJ1-5; D is undetermined. There are 13 residues in the CDR3. Germline assignment: CDR1 SGHAT and CDR2 FQNNGV. V was clipped by 5 bases and J by 6 bases, with 11 bases between them. The CDR3 protein is CASSTGPIQPQHF. The CDR3 DNA sequence: TGTGCCAGCAGCACCGGACCGATTCAGCCCCAGCATTTT.

This clone showed up just once. This sequence joins TRBV6-1 and TRBJ1-5, with a tentative D call TRBD1 (5 bases). CDR1 and CDR2 (germline): MNHNS, SASEGT. V dropped 1 base and J dropped 15 bases, with 22 bases sitting between them. CDR3 length equals 15 residues. This chain's CDR3 is CASSEGLAGHVSRHF. CDR3 DNA sequence: TGTGCCAGCAGTGAAGGGCTGGCAGGGCACGTTTCCAGGCATTTT.

The chain joins TRBV5-4 to TRBJ2-2, with D perhaps TRBD1 (5 bases). Germline V gene lookup returns CDR1 SGHNT and CDR2 YYREEE (reference sequence). CDR3 length: 15 amino acids. Trimming stripped 2 bases from V and 1 base from J, with 9 bases between. The CDR3 region is CASSFRQGNTGELFF. Written as DNA, the CDR3 is TGTGCCAGCAGCTTTCGGCAGGGGAACACCGGGGAGCTGTTTTTT.

This chain connects TRBV6-5 to TRBJ2-5; 9 nucleotides line up with TRBD1. Looked up from germline, CDR1 is MNHEY and CDR2 is SVGAGI. There are 16 residues in the CDR3. V dropped 3 bases and J dropped 1; count of bases not matched to a gene: 6. The CDR3 DNA sequence: TGTGCCAGCAGTTATGCCGGGACAGGGTCCCAAGAGACCCAGTACTTC. It is translated as CASSYAGTGSQETQYF.

Here the CDR3 reads CASSSGTGTNTGELFF. CDR3 DNA: TGTGCCAGCAGCTCAGGGACAGGGACCAACACCGGGGAGCTGTTTTTT. The V and J genes are TRBV5-4 and TRBJ2-2; TRBD1 agrees at 9 bases. The CDR3 length is 16 residues. Germline CDR1 is SGHNT and CDR2 is YYREEE (reference sequence). With 3 bases clipped from V and 2 bases from J, the junction kept 5 bases outside the gene matches.

This clone was picked up a small number of times. The same CDR3 also results from other DNA sequences found in this sample. The genes are TRBV25-1 and TRBJ2-1, with D possibly matching TRBD1 (6 bases). With 1 base removed from V and 5 bases from J, the gap between germline ends came to 12 bases. The V gene's germline CDR1 is MGHDK and CDR2 SYGVNS. There are 15 residues in the CDR3. The CDR3 nucleotides read TGTGCCAGCAGTGAATTACAGGGATTCGACAATGAGCAGTTCTTC. Translated, it gives CASSELQGFDNEQFF.

The rearrangement links TRBV6-5 to TRBJ1-6, with D unresolved. The germline V and J ends were trimmed by 0 bases and 6 bases, with 12 bases remaining between them. The CDR3 runs to 16 residues. CDR1 and CDR2 (germline): MNHEY, SVGAGI. This chain's CDR3 is CASSYSTQRPNSPLHF. The CDR3 DNA follows: TGTGCCAGCAGTTACTCGACCCAGCGCCCTAATTCACCCCTCCACTTT.

V and J are TRBV5-1 and TRBJ1-2, with a weak D call TRBD1 (6 bases). This CDR3 region has 17 residues. The V end lost 4 bases, the J end lost 0 bases, and 19 bases lay between the germline ends. Germline V gives CDR1 SGHRS, CDR2 YFSETQ. Here the CDR3 reads CASSLLGAAASNYGYTF. The CDR3 DNA is TGCGCCAGCAGCCTTCTGGGGGCTGCTGCTTCTAACTATGGCTACACCTTC.

The chain joins TRBV9 to TRBJ2-1; 7 bases are a match to TRBD2. This CDR3 comprises 15 residues. Per germline, CDR1 SGDLS and CDR2 YYNGEE. Trimming took 3 bases from V and 2 from J; bases not matched to a gene: 5. The CDR3 sequence is CASSGSGQTYNEQFF. DNA of the CDR3: TGTGCCAGCAGCGGTAGCGGGCAAACCTACAATGAGCAGTTCTTC.

The chain has TRBV2 and TRBJ2-6; no clear D. Trimming removed 5 bases from V and 0 bases from J, with 8 bases in between. Germline V gives CDR1 SNHLY, CDR2 FYNNEI. CDR3 size: 15 residues. The CDR3 DNA reads as TGTGCCAGCAGTCCCCGACTCTCTGGGGCCAACGTCCTGACTTTC. Translation gives CASSPRLSGANVLTF.

V usage is TRBV29-1 and J usage is TRBJ2-3; D possibly uses TRBD1 or TRBD2 (6 bases each). The CDR3 length is 13 residues. V lost 7 bases and J 5 bases, leaving 16 bases between the germline ends. Germline CDR1 SQVTM, CDR2 ANQGSEA. The CDR3 coding sequence is TGCAGCGCGGTAGGGGGGATACGAGATACGCAGTATTTT. Its protein product is CSAVGGIRDTQYF.

The chain links TRBV6-4 to TRBJ1-2; D possibly corresponds to TRBD1 (5 bases). CDR3 length: 15 amino acids. Germline CDR1 is MRHNA and CDR2 is SNTAGT. V was trimmed by 4 bases and J by 0 bases, leaving 12 bases between them. DNA for the CDR3: TGTGCCAGCAGTGTTGGGGCAGGTTCTAACTATGGCTACACCTTC. This translates into CASSVGAGSNYGYTF.

The rearrangement joins TRBV4-3 to TRBJ1-2, with unresolved D. Trimming removed 0 bases from V and 2 bases from J, with 7 bases in between. The CDR3 length is 14 residues. CDR1 and CDR2 (germline): LGHNA, YSLEER. The CDR3 DNA reads as TGCGCCAGCAGCCAAGATCGGCAGAACTATGGCTACACCTTC. This codes for CASSQDRQNYGYTF.

This chain connects TRBV30 to TRBJ1-2; possibly TRBD1 for D (5 bases). The CDR3 runs to 14 residues. Deletions cut 6 bases from V and 0 bases from J, with 14 bases between. Germline values: CDR1 GTSNPN, CDR2 SVGIG (reference sequence). The CDR3 DNA reads as TGTGCCTGCATACCCGGGACTGCTAACTATGGCTACACCTTC. Amino acid sequence: CACIPGTANYGYTF.

Comment on this clone: The sample holds other DNA sequences that translate to the same CDR3. V is TRBV27 and J is TRBJ2-2; the D is unclear. Germline-derived CDR1 and CDR2 are MNHEY and SMNVEV (reference sequence). This CDR3 has 12 residues. V lost 4 bases to trimming and J lost 2 bases, with 2 bases between them. For the CDR3, the DNA is TGTGCCAGCAGTTCAAACACCGGGGAGCTGTTTTTT. As protein: CASSSNTGELFF.

The V gene is TRBV2, the J gene TRBJ1-2; D perhaps matches TRBD1 (5 bases). V gave up 0 bases and J gave up 8 bases, with 13 bases separating them. From germline, CDR1 is SNHLY and CDR2 FYNNEI. This CDR3 comprises 14 residues. CDR3 DNA: TGTGCCAGCAGTGAAGCGAGGGGAGAGGAGGGCTACACCTTC. Amino acid sequence: CASSEARGEEGYTF.

The chain combines TRBV5-4 with TRBJ2-5; possibly TRBD1 for D (6 bases). CDR1 is SGHNT and CDR2 is YYREEE in the germline V gene (reference sequence). V was pared by 7 bases and J by 2 bases, with 15 bases between. The CDR3 sequence is 14 residues long. The CDR3 region is CASARGGAQETQYF. CDR3 in DNA: TGTGCCAGCGCCCGAGGGGGTGCGCAAGAGACCCAGTACTTC.

V gene TRBV6-1 combines with J gene TRBJ1-2; unclear D gene. Germline V gives CDR1 MNHNS, CDR2 SASEGT. Trimming cost V 2 bases and J 8 bases, with 24 bases left between them. The CDR3 runs to 17 residues. CDR3 amino acids: CASSEQVRPRDSGGYTF. The CDR3 coding sequence is TGTGCCAGCAGTGAACAGGTCAGGCCACGGGATTCTGGAGGCTACACCTTC.

The J gene is TRBJ1-1, the V gene TRBV5-1, with D uncertain. The CDR3 runs to 14 residues. Germline values: CDR1 SGHRS, CDR2 YFSETQ. Trimming stripped 4 bases from V and 3 bases from J, with 13 bases between. Here the CDR3 DNA reads TGCGCCAGCAGCCTCGACAAGGTGGACACTGAAGCTTTCTTT. It is translated as CASSLDKVDTEAFF.

The chain recombines TRBV29-1 with TRBJ1-5; D call uncertain. V lost 7 bases to trimming and J lost 1 base, with 14 bases between them. Germline lookup yields CDR1 SQVTM and CDR2 ANQGSEA. The CDR3 is made up of 14 amino acids. The CDR3 DNA reads TGCAGCGCTAGTGGTAGGAGCAGCAATCAGCCCCAGCATTTT. Protein sequence: CSASGRSSNQPQHF.

The rearrangement links TRBV19 to TRBJ1-5; D remains unclear. Per germline, CDR1 LNHDA and CDR2 SQIVND (reference sequence). CDR3 length: 14 amino acids. V was trimmed by 5 bases and J by 1 base, leaving 9 bases between them. CDR3 in DNA: TGTGCCAGTAGTGACGAGCGGAGCAATCAGCCCCAGCATTTT. Translating it yields CASSDERSNQPQHF.

This clone was seen a few times. J is TRBJ2-1 and V is TRBV7-6; 10 bases line up with TRBD2. This CDR3 is 17 amino acids long. Germline V gene sequence: CDR1 SGHVS, CDR2 FNYEAQ. Germline trimming cut 2 bases from V and 4 bases from J; bases unmatched to any gene: 8. CDR3 sequence reads: CASSLSVTSGVYNEQFF. The DNA for the CDR3 is TGTGCCAGCAGCTTAAGTGTTACTAGCGGGGTTTACAATGAGCAGTTCTTC.